A selection of T cell receptor beta chains follows, all from one sample in a study of identical twins. MiXCR, run by TCRdb on the 5' RACE reads, gives a single entry per CDR3 protein. The sample holds a few hundred thousand distinct CDR3 sequences; around 18% are singletons and the top ten take 9.5% to 15%. Sequences were obtained from naive T cells sorted from blood. All receptors come from a man in his forties or fifties in good health. Both conserved end residues are part of each CDR3. A D gene is named only where the DNA matches it firmly. Clone size is shown for a subset of rows, as once, few, many or a class of expanded clone.

16,TRBV20-1,-,TRBJ1-4,few,CSARAYEPPGGEKLFF,TGCAGTGCTAGGGCTTATGAGCCGCCCGGGGGTGAAAAACTGTTTTTT
12,TRBV29-1,TRBD1,TRBJ1-2,few,CSVGDRSYGYTF,TGCAGCGTCGGGGACAGGAGCTATGGCTACACCTTC
17,TRBV7-2,TRBD1,TRBJ2-3,many,CASSKVTGGARTDTQYF,TGTGCCAGCAGCAAAGTTACAGGGGGCGCGCGGACAGATACGCAGTATTTT
12,TRBV28,-,TRBJ2-4,-,CASSDPQNIQYF,TGTGCCAGCAGTGATCCCCAAAACATTCAGTACTTC
18,TRBV11-2,TRBD1,TRBJ1-3,-,CASSLIGTGGAVGNTIYF,TGTGCCAGCAGCTTGATCGGGACAGGGGGTGCCGTTGGAAACACCATATATTTT
16,TRBV5-1,TRBD2,TRBJ2-3,-,CASSLAIAGETDTQYF,TGCGCCAGCAGCTTGGCGATAGCGGGAGAGACAGATACGCAGTATTTT
16,TRBV6-4,TRBD1,TRBJ2-1,-,CASSDSLGTAYNEQFF,TGTGCCAGCAGTGACTCGTTAGGGACAGCCTACAATGAGCAGTTCTTC
17,TRBV15,-,TRBJ2-1,-,CATSRDRRQPHWNEQFF,TGTGCCACCAGCAGAGATCGGCGGCAACCCCACTGGAATGAGCAGTTCTTC
16,TRBV5-5,TRBD1,TRBJ2-7,few,CASSLGQGPISYEQYF,TGTGCCAGCAGCTTGGGACAGGGGCCTATCTCCTACGAGCAGTACTTC
16,TRBV7-9,TRBD1,TRBJ2-7,many,CASTSPTDRGVSEQYF,TGTGCCAGTACCTCTCCAACCGACAGGGGAGTTTCCGAGCAGTACTTC
14,TRBV2,-,TRBJ2-1,few,CASSESPGPSQEFF,TGTGCCAGCAGCGAGAGCCCGGGACCATCTCAAGAGTTCTTC
16,TRBV7-2,TRBD2,TRBJ2-5,-,CASSLNGGRATGTQYF,TGTGCCAGCAGCTTAAATGGCGGGAGGGCCACGGGGACCCAGTACTTC
16,TRBV18,TRBD2,TRBJ2-3,-,CASSPPSGRATDTQYF,TGTGCCAGCTCACCACCCAGCGGGAGGGCCACAGATACGCAGTATTTT
15,TRBV5-1,TRBD1,TRBJ2-1,once,CASSLTGTGEVEQFF,TGCGCCAGCAGCTTGACCGGGACAGGGGAGGTCGAGCAGTTCTTC
13,TRBV7-2,-,TRBJ1-5,many,CASSRDSNQPQHF,TGTGCCAGCAGTCGAGACAGCAATCAGCCCCAGCATTTT
14,TRBV4-1,-,TRBJ2-3,many,CASSQVGNADTQYF,TGCGCCAGCAGCCAAGTGGGTAACGCAGATACGCAGTATTTT
13,TRBV20-1,-,TRBJ2-2,few,CSAGGPGTGELFF,TGCAGTGCGGGGGGGCCCGGCACCGGGGAGCTGTTTTTT
14,TRBV3-1,-,TRBJ2-5,many,CASSQVPNQETQYF,TGTGCCAGCAGCCAAGTTCCAAACCAAGAGACCCAGTACTTC
15,TRBV7-8,-,TRBJ2-1,many,CASSLAGAPYNEQFF,TGTGCCAGCAGCTTAGCCGGGGCTCCCTACAATGAGCAGTTCTTC
14,TRBV7-2,TRBD2,TRBJ2-7,-,CASSWGGSIDEQYF,TGTGCCAGCAGCTGGGGCGGGAGTATCGACGAGCAGTACTTC
17,TRBV5-1,-,TRBJ1-1,many,CASSSGRWESENTEAFF,TGCGCCAGCAGCTCTGGACGGTGGGAGAGCGAGAACACTGAAGCTTTCTTT
14,TRBV10-3,-,TRBJ2-6,few,CATLLGSGANVLTF,TGTGCCACCCTACTCGGATCTGGGGCCAACGTCCTGACTTTC
14,TRBV12-3/TRBV12-4,-,TRBJ1-5,many,CASSWASGNQPQHF,TGTGCCAGCAGTTGGGCTTCGGGCAATCAGCCCCAGCATTTT
14,TRBV6-1,-,TRBJ2-7,few,CASSKEGGTYEQYF,TGTGCCAGCTCAAAGGAGGGAGGAACCTACGAGCAGTACTTC
16,TRBV20-1,TRBD1,TRBJ2-7,few,CSARGGQGAPSYEQYF,TGCAGTGCTAGAGGGGGACAGGGGGCCCCTTCCTACGAGCAGTACTTC
17,TRBV20-1,TRBD2,TRBJ2-1,few,CSAREGTSGRSYNEQFF,TGCAGTGCTCGAGAAGGGACTAGCGGGAGGTCCTACAATGAGCAGTTCTTC
15,TRBV20-1,-,TRBJ2-2,many,CSARDARRDPGELFF,TGCAGTGCTAGAGACGCCCGCAGGGACCCCGGGGAGCTGTTTTTT
15,TRBV20-1,-,TRBJ2-1,-,CSARVRTRSYNEQFF,TGCAGTGCTAGAGTTAGGACCCGCTCCTACAATGAGCAGTTCTTC
15,TRBV7-2,-,TRBJ2-7,-,CASSLSILAGSEQYF,TGTGCCAGCAGCTTATCAATACTAGCAGGGAGCGAGCAGTACTTC
17,TRBV9,-,TRBJ2-2,few,CASSVALGTVNTGELFF,TGTGCCAGCAGCGTAGCTCTGGGGACGGTTAACACCGGGGAGCTGTTTTTT
14,TRBV24-1,TRBD1,TRBJ1-1,few,CATSDRAQGSEAFF,TGTGCCACCAGTGACAGAGCACAGGGGTCTGAAGCTTTCTTT
16,TRBV6-2/TRBV6-3,-,TRBJ2-1,many,CASSYGGGHWANEQFF,TGTGCCAGCAGTTACGGCGGCGGCCACTGGGCCAATGAGCAGTTCTTC
14,TRBV20-1,-,TRBJ1-1,-,CSARDPLRFLGAFF,TGCAGTGCTAGAGATCCTTTACGGTTCCTTGGGGCTTTCTTT
12,TRBV7-9,TRBD1,TRBJ2-7,-,CASSWDRGEQYF,TGTGCCAGCAGCTGGGACAGGGGCGAGCAGTACTTC
15,TRBV4-3,-,TRBJ2-2,many,CASSQELGITGELFF,TGCGCCAGCAGCCAAGAGCTCGGGATCACCGGGGAGCTGTTTTTT
18,TRBV11-1,TRBD2,TRBJ2-2,-,CASSFRLRGRPNTGELFF,TGTGCCAGCAGCTTTCGCTTGCGCGGGAGGCCGAACACCGGGGAGCTGTTTTTT
16,TRBV2,-,TRBJ1-6,-,CASSVKGGAGNSPLHF,TGTGCCAGCAGTGTTAAGGGGGGCGCCGGCAATTCACCCCTCCACTTT
15,TRBV4-1,TRBD1,TRBJ1-6,-,CASSQTDRVGSPLHF,TGCGCCAGCAGCCAAACAGACAGGGTTGGTTCACCCCTCCACTTT
15,TRBV7-2,-,TRBJ2-7,-,CASSLVWGGPYEQYF,TGTGCCAGCAGCTTAGTGTGGGGGGGGCCCTACGAGCAGTACTTC
15,TRBV19,TRBD1,TRBJ2-2,few,CASSSDRGGTGELFF,TGTGCCAGTAGTTCGGACAGGGGAGGAACCGGGGAGCTGTTTTTT
14,TRBV10-3,TRBD2,TRBJ2-7,-,CAISGSSGSYEQYF,TGTGCCATCAGTGGCTCTAGCGGGTCCTACGAGCAGTACTTC
15,TRBV5-1,TRBD1,TRBJ2-2,many,CASSQTGDNTGELFF,TGCGCCAGCAGCCAGACAGGGGATAACACCGGGGAGCTGTTTTTT
15,TRBV5-6,TRBD1,TRBJ2-5,few,CASSLRTGWVETQYF,TGTGCCAGCAGCCTCCGGACAGGGTGGGTGGAGACCCAGTACTTC
15,TRBV7-9,TRBD1,TRBJ2-1,-,CASSSDRVGYNEQFF,TGTGCCAGCAGCTCCGACAGGGTGGGGTACAATGAGCAGTTCTTC
19,TRBV12-3/TRBV12-4,TRBD1,TRBJ1-3,few,CASRSGGAETGRSGNTIYF,TGTGCCAGCAGGTCGGGGGGGGCCGAGACAGGGAGGTCTGGAAACACCATATATTTT